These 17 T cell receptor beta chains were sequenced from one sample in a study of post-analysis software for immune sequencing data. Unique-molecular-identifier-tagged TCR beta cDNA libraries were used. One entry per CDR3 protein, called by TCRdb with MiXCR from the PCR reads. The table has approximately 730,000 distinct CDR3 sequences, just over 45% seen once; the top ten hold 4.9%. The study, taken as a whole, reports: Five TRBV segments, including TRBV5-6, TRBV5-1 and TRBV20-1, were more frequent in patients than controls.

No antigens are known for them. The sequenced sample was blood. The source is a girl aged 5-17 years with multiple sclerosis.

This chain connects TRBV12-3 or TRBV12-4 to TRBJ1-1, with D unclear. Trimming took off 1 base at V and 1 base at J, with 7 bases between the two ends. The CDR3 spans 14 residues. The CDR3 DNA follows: TGTGCCAGCAGTTTAGGGCAGGAGAACACTGAAGCTTTCTTT. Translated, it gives CASSLGQENTEAFF.

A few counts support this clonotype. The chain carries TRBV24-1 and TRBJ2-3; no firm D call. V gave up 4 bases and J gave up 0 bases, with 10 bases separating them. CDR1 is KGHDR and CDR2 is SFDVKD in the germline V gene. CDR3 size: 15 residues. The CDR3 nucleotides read TGTGCCACCAGTGAGGACCATGGGAGCACAGATACGCAGTATTTT. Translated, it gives CATSEDHGSTDTQYF.

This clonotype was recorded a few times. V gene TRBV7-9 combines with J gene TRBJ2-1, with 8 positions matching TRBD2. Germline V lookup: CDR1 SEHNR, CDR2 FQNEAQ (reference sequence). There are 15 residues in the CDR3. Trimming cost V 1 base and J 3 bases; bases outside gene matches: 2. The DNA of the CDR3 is TGTGCCAGCAGCTTAGAACTAGCGGTCTACAATGAGCAGTTCTTC. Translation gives CASSLELAVYNEQFF.

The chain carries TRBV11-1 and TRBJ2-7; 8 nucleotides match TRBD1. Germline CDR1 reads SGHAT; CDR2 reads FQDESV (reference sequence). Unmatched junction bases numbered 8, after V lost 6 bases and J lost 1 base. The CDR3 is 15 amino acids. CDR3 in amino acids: CASRRTGLGSYEQYF. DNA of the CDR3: TGTGCCAGCAGACGGACAGGGCTAGGGTCCTACGAGCAGTACTTC.

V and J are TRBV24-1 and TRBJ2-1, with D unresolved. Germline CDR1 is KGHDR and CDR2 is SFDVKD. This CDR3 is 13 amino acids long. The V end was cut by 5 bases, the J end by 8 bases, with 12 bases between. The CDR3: CATSGPEYDEQFF. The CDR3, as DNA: TGTGCCACCAGTGGCCCGGAATACGATGAGCAGTTCTTC.

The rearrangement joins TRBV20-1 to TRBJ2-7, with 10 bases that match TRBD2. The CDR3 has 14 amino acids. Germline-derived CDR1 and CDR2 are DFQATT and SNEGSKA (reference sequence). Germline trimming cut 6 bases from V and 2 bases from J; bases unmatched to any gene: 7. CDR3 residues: CSARGTSVTYEQYF. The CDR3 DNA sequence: TGCAGTGCCCGAGGGACTAGCGTGACCTACGAGCAGTACTTC.

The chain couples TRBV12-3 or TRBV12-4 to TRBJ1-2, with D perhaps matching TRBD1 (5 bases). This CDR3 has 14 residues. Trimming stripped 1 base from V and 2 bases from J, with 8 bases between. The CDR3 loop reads CASSLVRANYGYTF. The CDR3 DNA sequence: TGTGCCAGCAGTTTAGTCAGGGCCAACTATGGCTACACCTTC.

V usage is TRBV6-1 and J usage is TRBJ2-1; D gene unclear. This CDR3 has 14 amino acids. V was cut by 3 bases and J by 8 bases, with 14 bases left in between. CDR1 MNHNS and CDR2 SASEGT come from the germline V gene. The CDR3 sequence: CASSENSGMDEQFF. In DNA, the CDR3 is TGTGCCAGCAGTGAGAACTCAGGAATGGATGAGCAGTTCTTC.

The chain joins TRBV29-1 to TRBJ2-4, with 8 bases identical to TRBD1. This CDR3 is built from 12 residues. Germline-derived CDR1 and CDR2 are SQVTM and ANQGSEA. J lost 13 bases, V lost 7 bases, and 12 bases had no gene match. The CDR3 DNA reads TGCAGCGCCGGACAGGGTTGGGAGGAGCAGTACTTC. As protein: CSAGQGWEEQYF.

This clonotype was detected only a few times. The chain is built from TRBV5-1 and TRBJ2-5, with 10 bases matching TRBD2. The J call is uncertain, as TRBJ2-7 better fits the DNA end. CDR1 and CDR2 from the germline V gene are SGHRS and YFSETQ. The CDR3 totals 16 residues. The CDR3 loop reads CASSYPPSGSRLEQYF. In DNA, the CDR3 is TGCGCCAGCAGCTATCCCCCTAGCGGGAGTCGTCTCGAGCAGTACTTC.

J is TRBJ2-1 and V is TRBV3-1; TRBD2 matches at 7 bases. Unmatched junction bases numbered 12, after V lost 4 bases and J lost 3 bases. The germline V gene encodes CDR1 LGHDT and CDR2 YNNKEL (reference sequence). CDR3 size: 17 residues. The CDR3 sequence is CASSRVLGGRGYNEQFF. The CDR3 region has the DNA TGTGCCAGCAGCCGCGTCCTTGGCGGGAGAGGCTACAATGAGCAGTTCTTC.

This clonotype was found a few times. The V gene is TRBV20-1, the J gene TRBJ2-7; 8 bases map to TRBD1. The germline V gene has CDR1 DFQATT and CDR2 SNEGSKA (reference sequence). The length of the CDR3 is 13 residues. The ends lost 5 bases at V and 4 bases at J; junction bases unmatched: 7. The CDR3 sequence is CSALSRGQYEQYF. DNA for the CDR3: TGCAGTGCTCTAAGCAGGGGGCAGTACGAGCAGTACTTC.

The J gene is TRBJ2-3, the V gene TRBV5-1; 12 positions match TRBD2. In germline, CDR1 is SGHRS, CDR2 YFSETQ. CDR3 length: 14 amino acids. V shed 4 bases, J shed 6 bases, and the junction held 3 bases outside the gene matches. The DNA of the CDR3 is TGCGCCAGCAGCATGACTAGCGGGAGTGATACGCAGTATTTT. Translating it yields CASSMTSGSDTQYF.

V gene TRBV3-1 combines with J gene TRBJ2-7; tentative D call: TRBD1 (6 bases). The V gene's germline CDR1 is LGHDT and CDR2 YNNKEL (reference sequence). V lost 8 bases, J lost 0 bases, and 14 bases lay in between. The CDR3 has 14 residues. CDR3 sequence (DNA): TGTGCCAGCGCACGGGACACCAACTCCTACGAGCAGTACTTC. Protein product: CASARDTNSYEQYF.

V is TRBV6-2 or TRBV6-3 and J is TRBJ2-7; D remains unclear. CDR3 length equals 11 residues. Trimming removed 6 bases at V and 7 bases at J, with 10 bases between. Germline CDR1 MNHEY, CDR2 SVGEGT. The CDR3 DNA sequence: TGTGCCAGCAGCTCTGCAGGTGAGCAGTACTTC. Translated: CASSSAGEQYF.

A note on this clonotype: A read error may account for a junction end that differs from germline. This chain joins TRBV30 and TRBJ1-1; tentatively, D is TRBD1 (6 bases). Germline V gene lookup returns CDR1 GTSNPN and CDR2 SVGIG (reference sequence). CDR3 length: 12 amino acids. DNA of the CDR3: TGTGCCTGGGGGGGCCTGAACACTGGAGCTTTCTTT. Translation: CAWGGLNTGAFF.

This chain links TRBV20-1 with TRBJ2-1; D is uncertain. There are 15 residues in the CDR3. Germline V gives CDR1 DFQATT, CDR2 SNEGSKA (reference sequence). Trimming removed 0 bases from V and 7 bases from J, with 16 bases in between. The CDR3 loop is CSARDRAATQNEQFF. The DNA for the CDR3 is TGCAGTGCTAGAGATCGGGCAGCTACTCAGAATGAGCAGTTCTTC.